This T cell receptor beta chain originates from a study of identical twins. Whole-study results and caveats: The presence of invariant MAIT and iNKT cells could partly confound analyses of zero-insertion sequences. Cord blood beta clonotypes present at high abundance carried fewer insertions; no such pattern appeared in memory repertoires.

Each CDR3 protein is one row after TCRdb ran MiXCR on the 5' RACE reads. Among around 240,000 distinct CDR3 sequences, 8% to 11% were seen once, and the ten largest hold 10%. In this sample, this clonotype turned up a few times. The antigen is unknown. This TCR was recovered from a man between 45 and 60 years old in good health. Sequencing was done on a sample of memory T cells sorted from blood.

CDR3 DNA: TGTGCCAGCAGCCCAGACTTTGGACTAGTGGAGACCCAGTACTTC. This translates into CASSPDFGLVETQYF. The chain uses TRBV11-2 and TRBJ2-5, with TRBD2 identical over 7 bases. Trimming cost V 5 bases and J 5 bases; bases outside gene matches: 11. Germline CDR1 and CDR2: SGHAT and FQNNGV. This CDR3 has 15 amino acids.